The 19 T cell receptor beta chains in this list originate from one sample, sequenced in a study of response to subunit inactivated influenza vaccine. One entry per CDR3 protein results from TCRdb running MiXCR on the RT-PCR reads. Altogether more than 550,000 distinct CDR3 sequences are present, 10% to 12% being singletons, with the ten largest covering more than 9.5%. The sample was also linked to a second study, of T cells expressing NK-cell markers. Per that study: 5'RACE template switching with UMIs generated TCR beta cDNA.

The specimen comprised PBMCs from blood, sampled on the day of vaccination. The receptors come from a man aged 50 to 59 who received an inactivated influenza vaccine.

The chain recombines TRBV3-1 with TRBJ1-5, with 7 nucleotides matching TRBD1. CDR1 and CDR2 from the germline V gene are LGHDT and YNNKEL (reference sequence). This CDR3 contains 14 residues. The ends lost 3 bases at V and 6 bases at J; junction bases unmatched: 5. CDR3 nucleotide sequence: TGTGCCAGCAGCCAGACAGGGAGTAGTCAGCCCCAGCATTTT. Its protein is CASSQTGSSQPQHF.

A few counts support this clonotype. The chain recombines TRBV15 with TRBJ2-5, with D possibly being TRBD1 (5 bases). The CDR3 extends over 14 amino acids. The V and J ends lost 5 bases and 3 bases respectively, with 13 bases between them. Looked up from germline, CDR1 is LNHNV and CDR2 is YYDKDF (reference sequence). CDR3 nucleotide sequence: TGTGCCACCAGCGAGACAGAATCAGAAGAGACCCAGTACTTC. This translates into CATSETESEETQYF.

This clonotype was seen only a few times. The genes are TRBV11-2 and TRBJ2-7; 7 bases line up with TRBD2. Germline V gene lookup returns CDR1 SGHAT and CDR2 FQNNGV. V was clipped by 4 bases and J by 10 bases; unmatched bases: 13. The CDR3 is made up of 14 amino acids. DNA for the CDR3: TGTGCCAGCAGCTCGTTCCGGGACTACCCGAGACAGTACTTC. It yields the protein CASSSFRDYPRQYF.

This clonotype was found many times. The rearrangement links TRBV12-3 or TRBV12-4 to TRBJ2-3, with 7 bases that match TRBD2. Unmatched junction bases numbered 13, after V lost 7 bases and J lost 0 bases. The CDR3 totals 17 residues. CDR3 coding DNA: TGTGCCAGCAATCGGGGGGACCGACTAGCTAGCACAGATACGCAGTATTTT. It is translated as CASNRGDRLASTDTQYF.

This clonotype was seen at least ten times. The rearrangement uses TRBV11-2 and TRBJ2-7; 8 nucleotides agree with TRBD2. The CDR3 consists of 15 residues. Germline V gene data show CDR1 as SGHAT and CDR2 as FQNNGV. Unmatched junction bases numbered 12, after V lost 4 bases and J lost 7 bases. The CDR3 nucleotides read TGTGCCAGCAGCTCGCTAGCGGGCCGCCCCCAAGAGCAGTACTTC. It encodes CASSSLAGRPQEQYF.

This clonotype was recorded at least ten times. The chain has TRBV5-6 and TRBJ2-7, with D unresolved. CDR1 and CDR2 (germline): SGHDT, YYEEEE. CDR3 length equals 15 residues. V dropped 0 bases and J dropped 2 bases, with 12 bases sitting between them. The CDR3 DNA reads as TGTGCCAGCAGCTTGGGGAGCTTCCCTACCTACGAGCAGTACTTC. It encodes CASSLGSFPTYEQYF.

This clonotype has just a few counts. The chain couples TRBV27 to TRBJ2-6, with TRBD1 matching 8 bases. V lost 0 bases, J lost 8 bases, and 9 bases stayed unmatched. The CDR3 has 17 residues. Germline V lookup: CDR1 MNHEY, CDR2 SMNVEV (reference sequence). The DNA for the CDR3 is TGTGCCAGCAGTTTATCGGACCAGGGGGCCGAGACCAACGTCCTGACTTTC. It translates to CASSLSDQGAETNVLTF.

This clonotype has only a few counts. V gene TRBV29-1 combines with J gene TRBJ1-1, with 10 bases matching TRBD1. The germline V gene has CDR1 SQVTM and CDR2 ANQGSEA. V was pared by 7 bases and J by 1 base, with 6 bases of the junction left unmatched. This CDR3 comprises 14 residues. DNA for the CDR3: TGCAGCGCTCGGACAGGGGGGCCGAACACTGAAGCTTTCTTT. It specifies CSARTGGPNTEAFF.

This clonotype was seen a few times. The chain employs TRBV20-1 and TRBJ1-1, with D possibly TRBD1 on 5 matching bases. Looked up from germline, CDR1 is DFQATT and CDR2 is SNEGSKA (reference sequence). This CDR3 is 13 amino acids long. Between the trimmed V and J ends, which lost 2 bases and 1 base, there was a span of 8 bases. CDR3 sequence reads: CSARFDRNTEAFF. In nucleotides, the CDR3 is TGCAGTGCTAGATTCGACAGGAACACTGAAGCTTTCTTT.

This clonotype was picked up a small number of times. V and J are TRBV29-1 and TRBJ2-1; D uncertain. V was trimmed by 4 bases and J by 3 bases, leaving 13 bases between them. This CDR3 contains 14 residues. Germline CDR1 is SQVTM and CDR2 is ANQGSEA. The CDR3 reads CSVGAHALYNEQFF. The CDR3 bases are TGCAGCGTTGGGGCGCATGCTCTCTACAATGAGCAGTTCTTC.

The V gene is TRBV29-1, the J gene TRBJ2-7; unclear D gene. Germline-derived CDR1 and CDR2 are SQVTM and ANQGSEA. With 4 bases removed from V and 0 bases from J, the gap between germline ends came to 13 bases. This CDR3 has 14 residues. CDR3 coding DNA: TGCAGCGTTGGGGGTGGTTACCCCTCCTACGAGCAGTACTTC. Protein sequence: CSVGGGYPSYEQYF.

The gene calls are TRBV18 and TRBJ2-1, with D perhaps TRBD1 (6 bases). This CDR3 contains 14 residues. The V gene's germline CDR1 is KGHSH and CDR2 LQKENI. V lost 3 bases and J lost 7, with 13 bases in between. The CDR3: CASSPSGAVNEQFF. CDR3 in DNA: TGTGCCAGCTCACCTTCAGGGGCCGTTAATGAGCAGTTCTTC.

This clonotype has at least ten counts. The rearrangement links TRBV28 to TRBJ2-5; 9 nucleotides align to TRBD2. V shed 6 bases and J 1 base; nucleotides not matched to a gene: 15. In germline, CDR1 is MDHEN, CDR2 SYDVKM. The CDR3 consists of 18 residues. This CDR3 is CASSPLVLAGASQETQYF. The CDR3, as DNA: TGTGCCAGCAGCCCTCTCGTTTTAGCGGGGGCCTCCCAAGAGACCCAGTACTTC.

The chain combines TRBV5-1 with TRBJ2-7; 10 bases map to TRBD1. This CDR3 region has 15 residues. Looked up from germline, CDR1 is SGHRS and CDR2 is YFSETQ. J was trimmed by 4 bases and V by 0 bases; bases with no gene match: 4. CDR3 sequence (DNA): TGCGCCAGCAGCTTGGGGGGGACAGGGGATTACGAGCAGTACTTC. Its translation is CASSLGGTGDYEQYF.

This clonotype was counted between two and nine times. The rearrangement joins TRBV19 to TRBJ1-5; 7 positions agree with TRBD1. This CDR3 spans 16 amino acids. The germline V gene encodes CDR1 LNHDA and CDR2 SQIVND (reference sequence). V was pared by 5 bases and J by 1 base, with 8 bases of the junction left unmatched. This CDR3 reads CASSPRQGGSNQPQHF. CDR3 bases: TGTGCCAGTAGTCCAAGACAGGGAGGGAGCAATCAGCCCCAGCATTTT.

The CDR3 here is CASSWGTIGTDTQYF. The CDR3 nucleotides are TGTGCCAGCAGCTGGGGCACTATAGGCACAGATACGCAGTATTTT. The rearrangement joins TRBV7-8 to TRBJ2-3, with a possible D match to TRBD1 (5 bases). The CDR3 contains 15 residues. Germline loops: CDR1 SGHVS, CDR2 FQNEAQ. V was pared by 4 bases and J by 1 base, with 12 bases between.

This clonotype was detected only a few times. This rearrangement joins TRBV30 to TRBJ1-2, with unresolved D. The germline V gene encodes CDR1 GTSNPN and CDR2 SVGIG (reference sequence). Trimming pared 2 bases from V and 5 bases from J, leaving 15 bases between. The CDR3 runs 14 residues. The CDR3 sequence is CAWSKPIWKYGYTF. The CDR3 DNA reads TGTGCCTGGAGTAAGCCCATATGGAAGTATGGCTACACCTTC.

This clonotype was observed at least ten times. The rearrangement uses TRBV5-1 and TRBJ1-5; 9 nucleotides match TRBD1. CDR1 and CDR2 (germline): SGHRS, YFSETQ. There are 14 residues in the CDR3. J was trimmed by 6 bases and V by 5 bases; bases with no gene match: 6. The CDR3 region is CASSPQGAGQPQHF. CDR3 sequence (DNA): TGCGCCAGCAGTCCACAGGGGGCCGGTCAGCCCCAGCATTTT.

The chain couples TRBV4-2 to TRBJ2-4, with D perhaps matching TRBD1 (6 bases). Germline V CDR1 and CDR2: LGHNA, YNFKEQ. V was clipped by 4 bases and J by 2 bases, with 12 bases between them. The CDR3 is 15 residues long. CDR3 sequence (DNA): TGTGCCAGCAGCCGCTCAGGGGAATCCAAAAACATTCAGTACTTC. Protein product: CASSRSGESKNIQYF.